This note documents a single TCR beta chain sequence. Its antigen is not yet known. Base qualities are missing; no much larger clone stands one base away. The CDR3 runs 14 residues from the cysteine to the phenylalanine. Only the CDR3 region is kept as DNA, spanning 42 bases read in frame from base 1. CDR1 and CDR2 are drawn from the germline V gene (reference sequence): GTSNPN, SVGIG. The junction shows trimming of 3 bases on V and 4 bases on J, and the gene matches do not reach 5 bases of it. Enrolling through a virtual design, the prospective study's participants ranged in age from roughly 18 to 89 years and lived across 24 United States geographic areas. Cohort assignment in the prospective study relied on participant-reported clinical history from a screening survey and a study questionnaire. For ImmuneRACE Cohort 3, a participant was defined as recovered based on two consecutive negative NP/OP PCR tests, clearance by a healthcare professional, or resolution of symptoms. In the prospective study, mobile phlebotomists collected whole blood, serum and a nasopharyngeal or oropharyngeal swab from each participant. Participants in the prospective study had the option to provide additional blood draws and questionnaires over a roughly 2-month period. Before DNA extraction, prospective study blood samples were shipped either frozen or at room temperature.

This sample is part of a study of blood T cell repertoires in COVID-19 (dated by TCRdb to the early 2020s). As for the study more broadly: Collaborator samples came from the United States, Italy and Spain and covered acute and convalescent phases of COVID-19. Sample metadata almost always included a de-identified subject ID, COVID-19 status, age in years and sex. The material from the prospective study consisted of cDNA or gDNA derived from T cells, B-cell-depleted T cells, or PBMCs. Where available, HLA class I and class II types were taken from metadata supplied by the sample provider and were not determined by assay-based typing. Deeply sampled blood TCRbeta repertoires from subjects exposed to, actively infected with, or recovered from COVID-19 were included in the dataset. The repertoires were made available in a free public database intended to serve as a resource for research on the immune response to SARS-CoV-2. Samples came from the ongoing ImmuneRACE study (first 160 participants) plus 1,254 subjects from 6 global collaborators. Results and caveats for the whole study, not just this receptor: The amount of clinical and demographic metadata varied by source and participant and was provided uncurated.

TCRbeta CDR3 regions were amplified from genomic DNA using the immunoSEQ Assay, a bias-controlled multiplex PCR. Per the authors' processing: Within the assay, amplification of reference gene primers was used to estimate how many nucleated cells each sample contained. Sequence reads were collapsed and filtered to measure the absolute abundance of every unique TCRbeta CDR3 rearrangement. For each sample, productive Simpson clonality was calculated as the square root of Simpson's diversity index across productive rearrangements. What TCRdb holds here is the immuneACCESS table cut down to in-frame rearrangements. Part of the clones is not present; checked against another copy, under half of the missing clones reflect an unresolved V gene, and the others are unexplained. V and J calls and clone size are copied from that table; D and trimming were computed from the DNA. This sample holds under 200,000 clones; 89% were observed only once. The ten largest account for more than 0.75% of the sample.

Sequenced input: PBMCs or T cells enriched from blood (not recorded which). The chain was built from TRBV30 and TRBJ2-1; 8 middle bases align to TRBD1. This clonotype was sampled from a woman under 30 who had recovered from COVID-19. The encoded CDR3 is CAWSAGTGYNEQFF. In nucleotide form, the sequence is TGTGCCTGGAGCGCGGGGACAGGTTACAATGAGCAGTTCTTC.